The rows below give T cell receptor beta chains drawn from one sample of a study of blood T cells in healthy people across ages. Via MiXCR, TCRdb re-called the 5' RACE reads, giving one row per CDR3 protein. The table lists about 1 million distinct CDR3 sequences, 45% of them singletons. Input material: blood. The source is a woman in her sixties or seventies in good health. The CDR3 runs from the conserved cysteine through the conserved F or W. The D gene is left open where the match is weak. Rows may omit the clone size; those that give it use once, few, many or a size class.

D,size,V,J,CDR3,DNA
TRBD1,-,TRBV24-1,TRBJ2-3,CATSETRTGGADTQYF,TGTGCCACCAGTGAAACCAGGACAGGGGGCGCGGATACGCAGTATTTT
TRBD1,few,TRBV3-1,TRBJ2-1,CASSLHLGTGMSYNEQFF,TGTGCCAGCAGCCTCCACCTAGGGACAGGGATGTCCTACAATGAGCAGTTCTTC
TRBD2,-,TRBV5-4,TRBJ2-3,CASSRRPAGGRGTDTQYF,TGTGCCAGCAGTCGGCGGCCAGCGGGAGGCCGGGGCACAGATACGCAGTATTTT
TRBD1,few,TRBV28,TRBJ2-3,CASRVPKGQGGTDTQYF,TGTGCCAGCAGAGTTCCCAAGGGACAGGGGGGAACAGATACGCAGTATTTT
-,-,TRBV10-2,TRBJ1-5,CASSSRDPNQPQHF,TGCGCCAGCAGCAGCCGGGACCCCAATCAGCCCCAGCATTTT
TRBD1,once,TRBV11-1,TRBJ2-7,CASSPRGKANYEQYF,TGTGCCAGCAGCCCCAGGGGGAAGGCAAACTACGAGCAGTACTTC
-,-,TRBV7-6,TRBJ2-3,CASSSLLDTQYF,TGTGCCAGCAGCTCCCTTCTCGATACGCAGTATTTT
TRBD1,-,TRBV24-1,TRBJ2-1,CATSDTDRPEQFF,TGTGCCACCAGTGACACGGACAGGCCCGAGCAGTTCTTC
-,-,TRBV6-5,TRBJ2-7,CASSYRFLPGETRYF,TGTGCCAGCAGTTACCGCTTTCTGCCAGGGGAGACCCGGTACTTC
TRBD2,-,TRBV7-8,TRBJ2-1,CASSSLAGGPPEQFF,TGTGCCAGCAGCTCGCTAGCGGGAGGGCCCCCTGAGCAGTTCTTC
-,few,TRBV29-1,TRBJ2-3,CSVGTVTDTQYF,TGCAGCGTTGGGACAGTCACAGATACGCAGTATTTT
-,few,TRBV12-3/TRBV12-4,TRBJ2-3,CASRSVGADTQYF,TGTGCCAGCAGATCTGTCGGGGCAGATACGCAGTATTTT
TRBD2,-,TRBV6-1,TRBJ2-1,CASRPPGLAGGNSYNEQFF,TGTGCCAGCAGGCCACCGGGACTAGCGGGAGGAAACTCCTACAATGAGCAGTTCTTC
TRBD2,few,TRBV15,TRBJ2-1,CATSRVSGSEQFF,TGTGCCACCAGCAGAGTTAGCGGGTCCGAGCAGTTCTTC
TRBD1,-,TRBV5-1,TRBJ1-2,CASSFLDRGPGYTF,TGCGCCAGCAGCTTTCTGGACAGGGGGCCTGGCTACACCTTC
-,-,TRBV15,TRBJ2-7,CATSSTGTLYEQYF,TGTGCCACCAGCAGTACCGGGACTCTCTACGAGCAGTACTTC
TRBD1,few,TRBV7-6,TRBJ2-1,CASSLAGQGNEQFF,TGTGCCAGCAGCTTAGCCGGACAGGGCAATGAGCAGTTCTTC